This TCR beta chain was observed in a study of blood T cell repertoires in COVID-19. Study information: Both acute and convalescent COVID-19 samples were obtained from the United States, Italy and Spain. Sources were T cells, B-cell-depleted T cells, or PBMCs; the material itself was cDNA or gDNA.

In the original workflow: Amplification with reference gene primers provided the estimates of nucleated cell counts. Clones were read by immunoSEQ multiplex PCR, and TCRdb kept only the in-frame ones, dropping some. For V, J and clone size, that table is used; D and trimming come from the DNA. The profile covers 250,000 or so clones, with 88% appearing a single time and 2.7% taken by the ten largest. The sequenced sample was peripheral blood. This TCR derives from a woman in her sixties or seventies with acute or convalescent COVID-19.

This chain's CDR3 is CASSYSNRVADTQYF. The CDR3 coding sequence is TGTGCCAGCAGTTACTCGAACAGGGTAGCAGATACGCAGTATTTT. J is TRBJ2-3 and V is TRBV6-5; tentative D call: TRBD1 (6 bases). The germline V and J ends were trimmed by 0 bases and 4 bases, with 11 bases remaining between them. The CDR3 totals 15 residues. Germline CDR1 is MNHEY and CDR2 is SVGAGI.